One sample yielded the 5 T cell receptor beta chains listed below, sequenced in a study of T cells in Graves' hyperthyroidism and ophthalmopathy. Researchers amplified the TCR beta CDR3 regions from RNA transcripts. When the TCR CDR3 underwent first-round RT-PCR, the HTBI primer set was used. One entry per CDR3 protein results from TCRdb running MiXCR on the multiplex PCR reads. The sample lists about 610,000 distinct CDR3 sequences, under 15% occurring once. The sequenced material came from blood. These receptors were taken from a woman aged 40 to 50 with Graves' ophthalmopathy.

This clonotype came up many times. The CDR3: CASREPDRDGYTF. The CDR3 DNA reads TGTGCCAGCAGAGAACCGGACAGGGACGGCTACACCTTC. The chain recombines TRBV6-1 with TRBJ1-2; 8 bases map to TRBD1. V was pared by 6 bases and J by 8 bases, with 8 bases of the junction left unmatched. Germline assignment: CDR1 MNHNS and CDR2 SASEGT. There are 13 residues in the CDR3.

This clonotype was counted ten times or more. This chain links TRBV20-1 with TRBJ2-2; D ambiguous. Germline CDR1 reads DFQATT; CDR2 reads SNEGSKA (reference sequence). The V end was cut by 2 bases, the J end by 0 bases, with 4 bases between. The CDR3 has 13 amino acids. The CDR3 DNA sequence: TGCAGTGCTAGACGGGCGAACACCGGGGAGCTGTTTTTT. It encodes CSARRANTGELFF.

A few counts support this clonotype. This rearrangement joins TRBV12-3 or TRBV12-4 to TRBJ1-1; 9 bases are a match to TRBD1. The trim removed 3 bases at V and 5 bases at J, leaving 4 bases unmatched. CDR3 length equals 14 residues. The CDR3 sequence is CASSFRDRVTEAFF. The DNA of the CDR3 is TGTGCCAGCAGTTTCCGGGACAGGGTTACTGAAGCTTTCTTT.

In this sample, this clonotype turned up a few times. This sequence joins TRBV18 and TRBJ1-5, with TRBD1 matching 7 bases. In germline, CDR1 is KGHSH, CDR2 LQKENI. Trimming at V came to 3 bases and at J to 5 bases, leaving 13 bases not matched to a gene. This CDR3 spans 17 amino acids. Written as DNA, the CDR3 is TGTGCCAGCTCACCCCGACGGGACAGCCGACCGGATCAGCCCCAGCATTTT. Amino acids: CASSPRRDSRPDQPQHF.

The chain combines TRBV20-1 with TRBJ1-1; D is ambiguous. CDR1 DFQATT and CDR2 SNEGSKA come from the germline V gene (reference sequence). V was pared by 3 bases and J by 0 bases, with 8 bases between. The CDR3 runs 13 residues. CDR3 sequence reads: CSASGPLNTEAFF. DNA of the CDR3: TGCAGTGCTAGCGGGCCCCTGAACACTGAAGCTTTCTTT.